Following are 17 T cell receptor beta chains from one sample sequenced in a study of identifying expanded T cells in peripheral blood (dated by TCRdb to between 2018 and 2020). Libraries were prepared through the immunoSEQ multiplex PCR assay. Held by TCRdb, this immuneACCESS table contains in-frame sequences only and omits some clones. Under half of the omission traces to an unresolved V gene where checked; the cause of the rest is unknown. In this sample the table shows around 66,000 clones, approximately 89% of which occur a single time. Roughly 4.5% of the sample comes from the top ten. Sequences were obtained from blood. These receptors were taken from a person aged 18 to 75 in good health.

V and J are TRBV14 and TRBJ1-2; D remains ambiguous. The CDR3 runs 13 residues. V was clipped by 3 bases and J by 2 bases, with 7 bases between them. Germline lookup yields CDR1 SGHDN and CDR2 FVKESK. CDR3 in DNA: TGTGCCAGCAGCCAGGACGGGAACTATGGCTACACCTTC. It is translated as CASSQDGNYGYTF.

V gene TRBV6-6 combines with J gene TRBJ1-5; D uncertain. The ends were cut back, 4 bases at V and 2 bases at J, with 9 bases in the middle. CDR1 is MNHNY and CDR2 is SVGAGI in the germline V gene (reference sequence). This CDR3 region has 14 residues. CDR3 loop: CASSLSGRNQPQHF. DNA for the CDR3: TGTGCCAGCAGTTTATCAGGACGCAATCAGCCCCAGCATTTT.

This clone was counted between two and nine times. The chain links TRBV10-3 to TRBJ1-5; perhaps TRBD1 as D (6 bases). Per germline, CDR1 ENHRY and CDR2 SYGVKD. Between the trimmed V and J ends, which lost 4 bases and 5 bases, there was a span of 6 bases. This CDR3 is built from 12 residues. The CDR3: CAISGTDQPQHF. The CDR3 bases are TGTGCCATCAGTGGGACAGATCAGCCCCAGCATTTT.

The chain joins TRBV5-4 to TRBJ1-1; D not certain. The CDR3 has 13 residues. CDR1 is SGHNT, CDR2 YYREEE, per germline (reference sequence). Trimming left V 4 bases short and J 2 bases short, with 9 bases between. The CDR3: CASSLSANTEAFF. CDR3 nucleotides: TGTGCCAGCAGCCTCTCGGCCAACACTGAAGCTTTCTTT. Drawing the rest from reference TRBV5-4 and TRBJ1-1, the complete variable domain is ETGVTQSPTHLIKTRGQQVTLRCSSQSGHNTVSWYQQALGQGPQFIFQYYREEENGRGNFPPRFSGLQFPNYSSELNVNALELDDSALYLCASSLSANTEAFFGQGTRLTVV.

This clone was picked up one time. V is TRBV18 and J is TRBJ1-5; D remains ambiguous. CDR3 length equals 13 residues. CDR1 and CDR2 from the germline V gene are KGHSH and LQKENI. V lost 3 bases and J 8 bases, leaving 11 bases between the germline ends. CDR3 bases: TGTGCCAGCTCACCCGTCGTTGGGGAGCCCCAGCATTTT. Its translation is CASSPVVGEPQHF.

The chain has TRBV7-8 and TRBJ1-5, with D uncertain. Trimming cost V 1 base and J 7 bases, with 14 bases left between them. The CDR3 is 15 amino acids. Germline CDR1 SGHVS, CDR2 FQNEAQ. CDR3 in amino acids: CASSLDTKRIQPQHF. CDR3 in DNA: TGTGCCAGCAGCTTAGATACCAAAAGAATCCAGCCCCAGCATTTT. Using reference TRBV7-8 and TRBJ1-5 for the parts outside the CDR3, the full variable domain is GAGVSQSPRYKVAKRGQDVALRCDPISGHVSLFWYQQALGQGPEFLTYFQNEAQLDKSGLPSDRFFAERPEGSVSTLKIQRTQQEDSAVYLCASSLDTKRIQPQHFGDGTRLSIL.

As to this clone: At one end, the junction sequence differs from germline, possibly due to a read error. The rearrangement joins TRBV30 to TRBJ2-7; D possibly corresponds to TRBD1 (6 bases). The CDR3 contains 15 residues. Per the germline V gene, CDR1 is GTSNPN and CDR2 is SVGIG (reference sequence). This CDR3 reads CAGSVMTGYSYEQYF. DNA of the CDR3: TGTGCCGGGAGTGTGATGACAGGTTATTCCTACGAGCAGTACTTC.

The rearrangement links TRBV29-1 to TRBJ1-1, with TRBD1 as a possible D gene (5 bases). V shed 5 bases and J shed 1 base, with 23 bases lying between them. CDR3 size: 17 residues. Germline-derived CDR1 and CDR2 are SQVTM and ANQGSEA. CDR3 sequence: CSVKTFVGTGPNTEAFF. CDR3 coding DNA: TGCAGCGTTAAAACCTTTGTGGGGACCGGGCCGAACACTGAAGCTTTCTTT.

The chain's CDR3 is CASSAQGSGNEQFF. CDR3 nucleotides: TGTGCCAGCAGTGCCCAGGGGTCCGGCAATGAGCAGTTCTTC. The genes are TRBV6-4 and TRBJ2-1; TRBD1 is a possible D gene (6 bases). Trimming took 4 bases from V and 6 from J, leaving 13 bases between them. Germline CDR1 and CDR2: MRHNA and SNTAGT. The CDR3 length is 14 residues.

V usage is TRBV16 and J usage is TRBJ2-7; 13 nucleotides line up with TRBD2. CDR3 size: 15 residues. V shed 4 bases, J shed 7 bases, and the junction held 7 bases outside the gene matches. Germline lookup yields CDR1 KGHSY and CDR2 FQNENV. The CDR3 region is CASSRKGLAGFEQYF. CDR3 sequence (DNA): TGTGCCAGCAGCCGAAAGGGACTAGCGGGATTTGAGCAGTACTTC.

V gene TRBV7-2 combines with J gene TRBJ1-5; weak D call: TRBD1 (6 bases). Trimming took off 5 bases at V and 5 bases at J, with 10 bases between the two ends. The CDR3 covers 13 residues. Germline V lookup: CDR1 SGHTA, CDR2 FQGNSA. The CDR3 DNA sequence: TGTGCCAGCAGCCAAGGACAGTATCAGCCCCAGCATTTT. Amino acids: CASSQGQYQPQHF.

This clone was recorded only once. DNA of the CDR3: TGTGCCATCAGTGACGGTGGGGCGGGGGTATATACGCAGTATTTT. It yields the protein CAISDGGAGVYTQYF. The chain combines TRBV10-3 with TRBJ2-3; 7 bases match TRBD2. There are 15 residues in the CDR3. With V trimmed by 3 bases and J by 7 bases, 10 bases remained unmatched. Germline V lookup: CDR1 ENHRY, CDR2 SYGVKD.

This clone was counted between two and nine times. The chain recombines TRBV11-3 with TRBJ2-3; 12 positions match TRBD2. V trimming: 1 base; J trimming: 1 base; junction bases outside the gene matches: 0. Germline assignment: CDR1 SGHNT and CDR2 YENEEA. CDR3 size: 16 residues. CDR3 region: CASSLGLAGGTDTQYF. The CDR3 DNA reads TGTGCCAGCAGCTTAGGACTAGCGGGAGGCACAGATACGCAGTATTTT. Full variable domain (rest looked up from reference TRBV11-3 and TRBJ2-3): EAGVVQSPRYKIIEKKQPVAFWCNPISGHNTLYWYLQNLGQGPELLIRYENEEAVDDSQLPKDRFSAERLKGVDSTLKIQPAELGDSAVYLCASSLGLAGGTDTQYFGPGTRLTVL.

CDR3 region: CASSVAGAPNQPQHF. The CDR3 DNA reads as TGTGCCAGCAGCGTAGCGGGGGCTCCAAATCAGCCCCAGCATTTT. This chain joins TRBV9 and TRBJ1-5; tentative D call: TRBD1 (6 bases). Germline loops: CDR1 SGDLS, CDR2 YYNGEE. The CDR3 sequence is 15 residues long. Trimming left V 0 bases short and J 4 bases short, with 11 bases between.

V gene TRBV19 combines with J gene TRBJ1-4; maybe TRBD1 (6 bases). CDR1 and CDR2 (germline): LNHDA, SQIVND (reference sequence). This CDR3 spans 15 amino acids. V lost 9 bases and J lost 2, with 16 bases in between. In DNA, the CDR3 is TGTGCCAGCAGAAACACGGGACACACTAATGAAAAACTGTTTTTT. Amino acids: CASRNTGHTNEKLFF.

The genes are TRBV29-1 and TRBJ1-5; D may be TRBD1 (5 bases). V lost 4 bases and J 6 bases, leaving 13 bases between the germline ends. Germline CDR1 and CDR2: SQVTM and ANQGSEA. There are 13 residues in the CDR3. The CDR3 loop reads CSVGQGISQPQHF. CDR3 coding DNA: TGCAGCGTTGGCCAGGGAATAAGTCAGCCCCAGCATTTT. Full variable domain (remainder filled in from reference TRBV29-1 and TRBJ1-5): SAVISQKPSRDICQRGTSLTIQCQVDSQVTMMFWYRQQPGQSLTLIATANQGSEATYESGFVIDKFPISRPNLTFSTLTVSNMSPEDSSIYLCSVGQGISQPQHFGDGTRLSIL.

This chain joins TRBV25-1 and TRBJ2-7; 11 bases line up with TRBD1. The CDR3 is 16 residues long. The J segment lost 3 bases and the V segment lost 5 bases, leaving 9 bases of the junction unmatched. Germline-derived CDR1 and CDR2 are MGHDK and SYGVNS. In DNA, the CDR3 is TGTGCCAGCAGTCCCCTGGGGGGGACAGGGGGCTACGAGCAGTACTTC. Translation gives CASSPLGGTGGYEQYF.